Each of the 25 T cell receptor beta chains below was sequenced from the same sample in a study of blood T cell repertoires in COVID-19. Profiled with immunoSEQ multiplex PCR; TCRdb holds only in-frame clones, not every one. The sample contains more than 250,000 clones, 90% of which appear only once. The material sequenced was PBMCs or T cells enriched from blood (not recorded which). The receptors stem from a woman under 30 with acute COVID-19.

J is TRBJ1-6 and V is TRBV11-2; no reliable D call. Trimming left V 5 bases short and J 5 bases short, with 13 bases between. CDR1 and CDR2 (germline): SGHAT, FQNNGV. The CDR3 consists of 15 residues. The CDR3 here is CASSPRVANNSPLHF. The CDR3 nucleotides are TGTGCCAGCAGCCCTCGGGTGGCGAATAATTCACCCCTCCACTTT.

The V call is TRBV7-8, the J call TRBJ1-5, with TRBD1 matching 10 bases. J was trimmed by 1 base and V by 6 bases; bases with no gene match: 3. The CDR3 has 15 residues. CDR1 is SGHVS and CDR2 is FQNEAQ in the germline V gene. This chain's CDR3 is CASRPGQGSNQPQHF. The CDR3 DNA is TGTGCCAGCAGGCCGGGACAGGGGAGCAATCAGCCCCAGCATTTT.

V is TRBV7-6 and J is TRBJ2-7; D is possibly TRBD1 (6 bases). This CDR3 has 13 residues. The germline CDR1 and CDR2 sequences are SGHVS and FNYEAQ. The V end was cut by 1 base, the J end by 3 bases, with 7 bases between. The CDR3 here is CASSLEQGYEQYF. In nucleotides, the CDR3 is TGTGCCAGCAGCTTAGAACAGGGCTACGAGCAGTACTTC.

V is TRBV10-3 and J is TRBJ1-3, with 10 positions matching TRBD1. The germline CDR1 and CDR2 sequences are ENHRY and SYGVKD. V lost 11 bases, J lost 2 bases, and 3 bases stayed unmatched. This CDR3 contains 13 residues. The CDR3 DNA follows: TGTGCCTCCGGGACAGGGGCTGGAAACACCATATATTTT. Translated, it gives CASGTGAGNTIYF.

This chain uses TRBV24-1 with TRBJ2-5, with D perhaps TRBD2 (5 bases). This CDR3 is built from 15 residues. Germline V lookup: CDR1 KGHDR, CDR2 SFDVKD. With 4 bases removed from V and 7 bases from J, the gap between germline ends came to 18 bases. CDR3 amino acids: CATSETGRDAGTQYF. The CDR3 nucleotides are TGTGCCACCAGTGAGACCGGACGGGATGCAGGGACCCAGTACTTC.

DNA for the CDR3: TGTGCCAGCAGTTTTAGCGGAGCCGACAATGAGCAGTTCTTC. It encodes CASSFSGADNEQFF. V usage is TRBV28 and J usage is TRBJ2-1, with D possibly matching TRBD2 (6 bases). Germline CDR1 reads MDHEN; CDR2 reads SYDVKM. This CDR3 has 14 amino acids. With 3 bases removed from V and 5 bases from J, the gap between germline ends came to 11 bases.

V gene TRBV15 combines with J gene TRBJ2-3; TRBD2 matches 9 bases. The CDR3 consists of 16 residues. Unmatched junction bases numbered 4, after V lost 0 bases and J lost 3 bases. CDR1 and CDR2 (germline): LNHNV, YYDKDF (reference sequence). The CDR3, as DNA: TGTGCCACCAGCAGAGATCGGGCGGGAGGGACAGATACGCAGTATTTT. Protein: CATSRDRAGGTDTQYF.

The chain carries TRBV7-2 and TRBJ2-2, with D uncertain. The germline V gene encodes CDR1 SGHTA and CDR2 FQGNSA. The V and J ends lost 6 bases and 2 bases respectively, with 10 bases between them. The CDR3 has 14 amino acids. The CDR3 nucleotides are TGTGCCAGCAGTGTCGTGAGAAACACCGGGGAGCTGTTTTTT. Translation: CASSVVRNTGELFF.

CDR3 coding DNA: TGTGCCAGCAGTTACCGGAGCGGGGGGAGCTCCTACGAGCAGTACTTC. Translated, it gives CASSYRSGGSSYEQYF. The gene calls are TRBV6-2 or TRBV6-3 and TRBJ2-7, with TRBD2 matching 9 bases. The CDR3 sequence is 16 residues long. Per germline, CDR1 MNHEY and CDR2 SVGEGT. V was pared by 2 bases and J by 0 bases, with 5 bases of the junction left unmatched.

This chain joins TRBV6-5 and TRBJ1-1; no clear D gene. The V end lost 4 bases, the J end lost 5 bases, and 5 bases lay between the germline ends. Germline V gives CDR1 MNHEY, CDR2 SVGAGI. The CDR3 consists of 11 residues. The chain's CDR3 is CASSSSTEAFF. The CDR3 DNA reads as TGTGCCAGCAGTTCTTCTACTGAAGCTTTCTTT.

The gene calls are TRBV5-4 and TRBJ2-1, with a weak D call TRBD2 (6 bases). Trimming shortened V by 4 bases and J by 8 bases, and 16 bases separated the two germline ends. There are 14 residues in the CDR3. Germline V gives CDR1 SGHNT, CDR2 YYREEE (reference sequence). Here the CDR3 reads CASSPERGSYEQFF. The CDR3 region has the DNA TGTGCCAGCAGCCCCGAACGGGGGTCCTATGAGCAGTTCTTC.

The chain links TRBV5-1 to TRBJ2-2, with TRBD1 matching 7 bases. The CDR3 is 16 residues long. Germline lookup yields CDR1 SGHRS and CDR2 YFSETQ. Trimming removed 0 bases from V and 0 bases from J; junction bases left unmatched: 2. CDR3 sequence: CASSLGDSSNTGELFF. The CDR3 DNA sequence: TGCGCCAGCAGCTTGGGGGACAGTTCGAACACCGGGGAGCTGTTTTTT.

This clone came up once. V is TRBV7-9 and J is TRBJ1-5; possible D gene TRBD1, 5 bases. Germline values: CDR1 SEHNR, CDR2 FQNEAQ (reference sequence). This CDR3 has 14 amino acids. The V end lost 4 bases, the J end lost 1 base, and 8 bases lay between the germline ends. CDR3 sequence reads: CASSYAGSNQPQHF. DNA for the CDR3: TGTGCCAGCAGCTACGCAGGGAGCAATCAGCCCCAGCATTTT.

V gene TRBV5-1 combines with J gene TRBJ2-7, with 8 bases aligning to TRBD1. Per the germline V gene, CDR1 is SGHRS and CDR2 is YFSETQ. CDR3 size: 16 residues. The V gene end was trimmed by 2 bases and the J gene end by 0 bases; junction bases not matched to a gene: 7. Written as DNA, the CDR3 is TGCGCCAGCAGCTTATTAGGACAGGGACTCTCCTACGAGCAGTACTTC. Protein: CASSLLGQGLSYEQYF. Full variable domain (rest looked up from reference TRBV5-1 and TRBJ2-7): KAGVTQTPRYLIKTRGQQVTLSCSPISGHRSVSWYQQTPGQGLQFLFEYFSETQRNKGNFPGRFSGRQFSNSRSEMNVSTLELGDSALYLCASSLLGQGLSYEQYFGPGTRLTVT.

The rearrangement uses TRBV30 and TRBJ2-4, with D possibly TRBD1 on 6 matching bases. V was trimmed by 2 bases and J by 2 bases, leaving 16 bases between them. From germline, CDR1 is GTSNPN and CDR2 SVGIG (reference sequence). The CDR3 sequence is 16 residues long. The DNA of the CDR3 is TGTGCCTGGAGTCCCCATCTCACAGGGACCAAAAACATTCAGTACTTC. It translates to CAWSPHLTGTKNIQYF.

The chain combines TRBV3-1 (or the pseudogene TRBV3-2) with TRBJ2-7; possibly TRBD2 for D (5 bases). Germline V lookup: CDR1 LGHDT, CDR2 YNNKEL (reference sequence). The V end lost 2 bases, the J end lost 5 bases, and 13 bases lay between the germline ends. The length of the CDR3 is 14 residues. Here the CDR3 reads CASSQRYGGHEQYF. CDR3 DNA sequence: TGTGCCAGCAGCCAAAGGTACGGAGGCCACGAGCAGTACTTC.

This clone was recorded only once. The genes are TRBV3-1 (or the pseudogene TRBV3-2) and TRBJ2-5; possibly TRBD1 for D (6 bases). Germline V gene data show CDR1 as LGHDT and CDR2 as YNNKEL (reference sequence). CDR3 size: 16 residues. The V and J ends lost 2 bases and 2 bases respectively, with 15 bases between them. The CDR3 is CASSQNPGQRQETQYF. CDR3 nucleotide sequence: TGTGCCAGCAGCCAAAATCCCGGACAGAGACAAGAGACCCAGTACTTC.

This clone was observed a few times. The CDR3 DNA follows: TGTGCCACCAGCAGAGATCCTCCGTACCAAGAGACCCAGTACTTC. This sequence encodes CATSRDPPYQETQYF. The genes are TRBV15 and TRBJ2-5; D is undetermined. This CDR3 contains 15 residues. Germline loops: CDR1 LNHNV, CDR2 YYDKDF (reference sequence). V was pared by 0 bases and J by 0 bases, with 8 bases between.

The genes are TRBV30 and TRBJ1-3; 7 nucleotides align to TRBD1. Germline values: CDR1 GTSNPN, CDR2 SVGIG (reference sequence). The CDR3 has 14 amino acids. The V gene end was trimmed by 2 bases and the J gene end by 4 bases; junction bases not matched to a gene: 5. CDR3 sequence reads: CAWSLGGLGNTIYF. CDR3 in DNA: TGTGCCTGGAGTTTAGGGGGCCTGGGAAACACCATATATTTT.

On this clone: The germline gene is not matched at one end of the junction; a read error may be the cause. This sequence joins TRBV7-9 and TRBJ2-2; TRBD2 agrees at 8 bases. Germline V gene sequence: CDR1 SEHNR, CDR2 FQNEAQ (reference sequence). The CDR3 length is 17 residues. CDR3 residues: CASSIAPGTSGTGELFF. The CDR3 DNA reads TGTGCCAGCAGCATAGCACCAGGGACTAGTGGCACCGGGGAGCTGTTTTTT.

The CDR3 protein is CASSFRGLASRDTQYF. CDR3 coding DNA: TGTGCCAGCAGCTTTCGTGGCCTAGCCTCACGCGATACGCAGTATTTT. The rearrangement uses TRBV11-1 and TRBJ2-3; possibly TRBD2 for D (5 bases). Trimming took 3 bases from V and 6 from J, leaving 19 bases between them. The CDR3 spans 16 residues. Germline V gene data show CDR1 as SGHAT and CDR2 as FQDESV (reference sequence).

The chain couples TRBV18 to TRBJ2-3; 8 bases are shared with TRBD2. The CDR3 spans 14 residues. CDR1 and CDR2 from the germline V gene are KGHSH and LQKENI. V lost 4 bases and J lost 2; bases outside the gene matches: 2. This CDR3 reads CASSLLADTDTQYF. CDR3 bases: TGTGCCAGCTCACTACTAGCGGACACAGATACGCAGTATTTT.

The gene calls are TRBV7-8 and TRBJ2-5, with D unclear. CDR3 length equals 12 residues. V lost 5 bases to trimming and J lost 5 bases, with 9 bases between them. Germline-derived CDR1 and CDR2 are SGHVS and FQNEAQ. The CDR3 is CASSPPGETQYF. The CDR3 DNA reads as TGTGCCAGCAGCCCCCCCGGGGAGACCCAGTACTTC.

CDR3 protein: CASSIEGPGTDTQYF. CDR3 in DNA: TGTGCCAGTAGTATAGAGGGGCCGGGCACAGATACGCAGTATTTT. This rearrangement joins TRBV19 to TRBJ2-3; possibly TRBD1 for D (5 bases). Germline V lookup: CDR1 LNHDA, CDR2 SQIVND (reference sequence). The CDR3 length is 15 residues. Deletions cut 0 bases from V and 1 base from J, with 8 bases between.

This chain uses TRBV11-2 with TRBJ2-7, with 7 bases fitting TRBD1. The CDR3 spans 16 residues. The V gene end was trimmed by 6 bases and the J gene end by 0 bases; junction bases not matched to a gene: 11. CDR1 and CDR2 (germline): SGHAT, FQNNGV. The CDR3 bases are TGTGCCAGCAGACCTCTCTATGGGACAGTCTCCTACGAGCAGTACTTC. Encoded protein: CASRPLYGTVSYEQYF. The complete variable domain, with remaining parts taken from reference TRBV11-2 and TRBJ2-7, reads EAGVAQSPRYKIIEKRQSVAFWCNPISGHATLYWYQQILGQGPKLLIQFQNNGVVDDSQLPKDRFSAERLKGVDSTLKIQPAKLEDSAVYLCASRPLYGTVSYEQYFGPGTRLTVT.